The clone carrying this T cell receptor (beta chain) was detected a few times. The antigen is unknown. This sample is part of a study of CD8+CD57+ T cells in acquired aplastic anemia. The study's findings and limits: Patients and controls shared about 27 CD8+ CDR3 sequences.

The template for TCR beta VDJ and CDR3 sequence profiling was genomic DNA. One entry per CDR3 protein results from TCRdb running MiXCR on the reads. In the table there are a few hundred thousand distinct CDR3 sequences, over 40% of which are singletons. Patients sequenced had flow cytometry evidence of CD8+CD57+ cell expansion. The sequence came from a human donor with aplastic anemia. Material: sorted CD4+, CD8+, or CD8+CD57+ T cells (not recorded which) from PBMCs.

CDR3 protein: CATSRSGDLNSPLHF. CDR3 in DNA: TGTGCCACCAGCCGATCCGGGGATCTCAATTCACCCCTCCACTTT. V gene TRBV15 combines with J gene TRBJ1-6; D remains unclear. Trimming pared 5 bases from V and 7 bases from J, leaving 15 bases between. Germline CDR1 LNHNV, CDR2 YYDKDF (reference sequence). The CDR3 has 15 amino acids.